These T cell receptor beta chains were read from a single sample in a study of cytomegalovirus exposure and HLA in healthy donors. Data came from immunoSEQ multiplex PCR; TCRdb stores just in-frame clones and leaves some out. The sample records about 180,000 clones, roughly 86% being singletons. The sample comprised PBMCs. These receptors came from a man between 18 and 35 years old in good health and CMV-seropositive. CDR3s include the opening cysteine and the closing phenylalanine or tryptophan. The D gene is left open where the match is weak. The size field is filled for only some rows; it gives once, few, many or a size class.

d_call: TRBD1
v_call: TRBV4-1
cdr3_length: 17
j_call: TRBJ1-6
clone_size: -
cdr3_nt: TGCGCCAGCAGCCAAGGACAGGGGCGAACTTATAATTCACCCCTCCACTTT
cdr3_aa: CASSQGQGRTYNSPLHF

d_call: TRBD2
v_call: TRBV29-1
cdr3_length: 13
j_call: TRBJ2-7
clone_size: -
cdr3_nt: TGCAGCGTTGCCCTAGCGGTTTCCTACGAGCAGTACTTC
cdr3_aa: CSVALAVSYEQYF

d_call: -
v_call: TRBV28
cdr3_length: 13
j_call: TRBJ1-1
clone_size: -
cdr3_nt: TGTGCCAGCAGTTTGGGGAGGGGTACTGAAGCTTTCTTT
cdr3_aa: CASSLGRGTEAFF

d_call: TRBD2
v_call: TRBV28
cdr3_length: 14
j_call: TRBJ2-5
clone_size: -
cdr3_nt: TGTGCCAGCACCGCAGTACGGGGGGAGGAGACCCAGTACTTC
cdr3_aa: CASTAVRGEETQYF

d_call: TRBD1
v_call: TRBV27
cdr3_length: 14
j_call: TRBJ2-7
clone_size: -
cdr3_nt: TGTGCCAGCAGTTTTGGGACAGAGCTCTACGAGCAGTACTTC
cdr3_aa: CASSFGTELYEQYF

d_call: TRBD2
v_call: TRBV5-1
cdr3_length: 16
j_call: TRBJ2-5
clone_size: -
cdr3_nt: TGCGCCAGCAGAGAGGGATCTAGCGGGAGTTGGGAGACCCAGTACTTC
cdr3_aa: CASREGSSGSWETQYF

d_call: -
v_call: TRBV4-2
cdr3_length: 16
j_call: TRBJ2-7
clone_size: -
cdr3_nt: TGTGCCAGCAGCCAAGGAGTAGCGGACTTAGTCTCCGAGCAGTACTTC
cdr3_aa: CASSQGVADLVSEQYF

d_call: TRBD2
v_call: TRBV5-1
cdr3_length: 19
j_call: TRBJ2-7
clone_size: -
cdr3_nt: TGCGCCAGCAGCGGGGGACTAGCGGGAGGCTTGATCCTGACCTACGAGCAGTACTTC
cdr3_aa: CASSGGLAGGLILTYEQYF

d_call: -
v_call: TRBV6-6
cdr3_length: 13
j_call: TRBJ2-7
clone_size: -
cdr3_nt: TGTGCCAGCAGTTACTCGGGCCCCTACGAGCAGTACTTC
cdr3_aa: CASSYSGPYEQYF

d_call: -
v_call: TRBV6-5
cdr3_length: 14
j_call: TRBJ1-5
clone_size: -
cdr3_nt: TGTGCCAGCAGTACCTCACGGGCCGGGGGTCCCCAGCATTTT
cdr3_aa: CASSTSRAGGPQHF

d_call: TRBD2
v_call: TRBV5-8
cdr3_length: 15
j_call: TRBJ2-5
clone_size: -
cdr3_nt: TGTGCCAGCAGCCGCGGGACTAGCGCGCAAGAGACCCAGTACTTC
cdr3_aa: CASSRGTSAQETQYF

d_call: TRBD1
v_call: TRBV5-1
cdr3_length: 17
j_call: TRBJ1-3
clone_size: -
cdr3_nt: TGCGCCAGCAGCTTGGGGGACAGCTCTAGGTCAGGAAACACCATATATTTT
cdr3_aa: CASSLGDSSRSGNTIYF

d_call: -
v_call: TRBV30
cdr3_length: 13
j_call: TRBJ1-2
clone_size: -
cdr3_nt: TGTGCCTGGAGAAAAGCTCTTAACTATGGCTACACCTTC
cdr3_aa: CAWRKALNYGYTF

d_call: -
v_call: TRBV27
cdr3_length: 14
j_call: TRBJ2-7
clone_size: -
cdr3_nt: TGTGCCAGCAGTTCAGGTAGGCTGCCCTACGAGCAGTACTTC
cdr3_aa: CASSSGRLPYEQYF

d_call: -
v_call: TRBV6-1
cdr3_length: 15
j_call: TRBJ2-3
clone_size: -
cdr3_nt: TGTGCCAGCAGTGCTGGACTGGCCTTCACAGATACGCAGTATTTT
cdr3_aa: CASSAGLAFTDTQYF

d_call: TRBD1
v_call: TRBV7-6
cdr3_length: 17
j_call: TRBJ1-1
clone_size: -
cdr3_nt: TGTGCCAGCAGCTTATTACCCTCTTCGGGGCAGGGGGCTGAAGCTTTCTTT
cdr3_aa: CASSLLPSSGQGAEAFF

d_call: -
v_call: TRBV4-2
cdr3_length: 14
j_call: TRBJ2-6
clone_size: -
cdr3_nt: TGTGCCAGCAGCCAAGGTACTGGGGCCAACGTCCTGACTTTC
cdr3_aa: CASSQGTGANVLTF

d_call: -
v_call: TRBV5-6
cdr3_length: 15
j_call: TRBJ2-2
clone_size: -
cdr3_nt: TGTGCCAGCAGCCTCCCCCCCACAGAAACCGGGGAGCTGTTTTTT
cdr3_aa: CASSLPPTETGELFF

d_call: -
v_call: TRBV9
cdr3_length: 15
j_call: TRBJ2-7
clone_size: -
cdr3_nt: TGTGCCAGCAGCGTTATGAGCGGGCCTACCTACGAGCAGTACTTC
cdr3_aa: CASSVMSGPTYEQYF

d_call: -
v_call: TRBV9
cdr3_length: 14
j_call: TRBJ1-1
clone_size: -
cdr3_nt: TGTGCCAGCAGCGTGGGGAGTCTGAACACTGAAGCTTTCTTT
cdr3_aa: CASSVGSLNTEAFF

d_call: -
v_call: TRBV7-3
cdr3_length: 15
j_call: TRBJ2-3
clone_size: -
cdr3_nt: TGTGCCAGCAGCTCAACAGGAGTAGGCACAGATACGCAGTATTTT
cdr3_aa: CASSSTGVGTDTQYF

d_call: -
v_call: TRBV15
cdr3_length: 13
j_call: TRBJ1-2
clone_size: few
cdr3_nt: TGTGCCACCAGCAGAGGAGGGGGGGATGGCTACACCTTC
cdr3_aa: CATSRGGGDGYTF

d_call: -
v_call: TRBV5-6
cdr3_length: 11
j_call: TRBJ2-7
clone_size: -
cdr3_nt: TGTGCCAGCAGCCGCGCCTACGAGCAGTACTTC
cdr3_aa: CASSRAYEQYF

d_call: TRBD1
v_call: TRBV9
cdr3_length: 15
j_call: TRBJ1-5
clone_size: once
cdr3_nt: TGTGCCAGCAGCGCAACGGGACAGGGTAATCAGCCCCAGCATTTT
cdr3_aa: CASSATGQGNQPQHF

d_call: -
v_call: TRBV19
cdr3_length: 17
j_call: TRBJ2-3
clone_size: -
cdr3_nt: TGTGCCAGTAGTTCCCACTTGGGCGGGGAAAACACAGATACGCAGTATTTT
cdr3_aa: CASSSHLGGENTDTQYF

d_call: TRBD1
v_call: TRBV6-5
cdr3_length: 14
j_call: TRBJ1-1
clone_size: -
cdr3_nt: TGTGCCAGCAGGAGGGGACAGGGGGCAACTGAAGCTTTCTTT
cdr3_aa: CASRRGQGATEAFF

d_call: -
v_call: TRBV2
cdr3_length: 12
j_call: TRBJ1-1
clone_size: -
cdr3_nt: TGTGCCAGCAGTGAAGCGCTTCCAGTGGCTTTCTTT
cdr3_aa: CASSEALPVAFF

d_call: TRBD2
v_call: TRBV11-3
cdr3_length: 17
j_call: TRBJ2-5
clone_size: -
cdr3_nt: TGTGCCAGCAGCTGGGGCGGGGGAGCAGCCGGTCAAGAGACCCAGTACTTC
cdr3_aa: CASSWGGGAAGQETQYF

d_call: TRBD1
v_call: TRBV28
cdr3_length: 17
j_call: TRBJ2-2
clone_size: -
cdr3_nt: TGTGCCAGCAGTTTATACTCGGGACAGAGACGTCGCGGGGAGCTGTTTTTT
cdr3_aa: CASSLYSGQRRRGELFF

d_call: -
v_call: TRBV11-2
cdr3_length: 12
j_call: TRBJ2-1
clone_size: -
cdr3_nt: TGTGCCAGTTCGGGGGTCGGGGATGAGCAGTTCTTC
cdr3_aa: CASSGVGDEQFF

d_call: TRBD2
v_call: TRBV5-4
cdr3_length: 16
j_call: TRBJ2-7
clone_size: -
cdr3_nt: TGTGCCAGCAGCGGGACGACTAGCGGGAGCCCCTACGAGCAGTACTTC
cdr3_aa: CASSGTTSGSPYEQYF

d_call: -
v_call: TRBV4-3
cdr3_length: 16
j_call: TRBJ2-7
clone_size: -
cdr3_nt: TGCGCCAGCAGCCAAGATAAGGGTATGGGGGGTTACGAGCAGTACTTC
cdr3_aa: CASSQDKGMGGYEQYF

d_call: -
v_call: TRBV27
cdr3_length: 14
j_call: TRBJ2-5
clone_size: -
cdr3_nt: TGTGCCAGCAGTCCCCGAAGGCCGGGAGAGACCCAGTACTTC
cdr3_aa: CASSPRRPGETQYF

d_call: TRBD2
v_call: TRBV11-2
cdr3_length: 16
j_call: TRBJ2-1
clone_size: -
cdr3_nt: TGTGCCAGCAGCTTGGCTAGCGGGTCCGCCTACAATGAGCAGTTCTTC
cdr3_aa: CASSLASGSAYNEQFF

d_call: -
v_call: TRBV4-2
cdr3_length: 16
j_call: TRBJ1-4
clone_size: -
cdr3_nt: TGTGCCAGCAGCCTGAAGTCGACTGCAACTAATGAAAAACTGTTTTTT
cdr3_aa: CASSLKSTATNEKLFF

d_call: TRBD1
v_call: TRBV4-1
cdr3_length: 14
j_call: TRBJ1-5
clone_size: -
cdr3_nt: TGCGCCAGCAGCCAGGGACAGAGTAATCAGCCCCAGCATTTT
cdr3_aa: CASSQGQSNQPQHF